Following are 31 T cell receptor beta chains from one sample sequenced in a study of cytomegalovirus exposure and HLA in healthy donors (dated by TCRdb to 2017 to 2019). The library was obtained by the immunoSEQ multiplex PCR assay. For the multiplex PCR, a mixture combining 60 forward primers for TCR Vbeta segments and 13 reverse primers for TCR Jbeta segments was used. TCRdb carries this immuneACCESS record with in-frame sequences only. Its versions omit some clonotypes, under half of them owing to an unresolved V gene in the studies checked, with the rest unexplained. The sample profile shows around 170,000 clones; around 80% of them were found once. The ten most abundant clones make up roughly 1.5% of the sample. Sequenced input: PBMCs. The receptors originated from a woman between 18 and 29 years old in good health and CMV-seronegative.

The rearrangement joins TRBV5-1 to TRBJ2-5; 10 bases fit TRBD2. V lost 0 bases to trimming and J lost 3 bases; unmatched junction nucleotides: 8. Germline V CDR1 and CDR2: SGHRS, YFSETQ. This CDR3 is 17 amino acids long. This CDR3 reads CASSLVSGGTSKETQYF. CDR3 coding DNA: TGCGCCAGCAGCTTGGTTAGCGGGGGGACCTCGAAAGAGACCCAGTACTTC.

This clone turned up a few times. The CDR3 spells CASSLVGVIQETQYF. CDR3 in DNA: TGCGCCAGCAGCTTGGTCGGGGTAATCCAAGAGACCCAGTACTTC. The gene calls are TRBV5-1 and TRBJ2-5, with D possibly being TRBD2 (5 bases). Germline CDR1 is SGHRS and CDR2 is YFSETQ. The CDR3 has 15 residues. V lost 0 bases and J lost 1, with 10 bases in between.

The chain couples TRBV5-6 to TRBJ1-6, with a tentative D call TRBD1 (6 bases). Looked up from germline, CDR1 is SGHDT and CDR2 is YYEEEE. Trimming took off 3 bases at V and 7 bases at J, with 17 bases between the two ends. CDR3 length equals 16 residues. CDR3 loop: CASSSRQAPRNSPLHF. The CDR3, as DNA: TGTGCCAGCAGCTCCAGACAGGCCCCTAGAAATTCACCCCTCCACTTT. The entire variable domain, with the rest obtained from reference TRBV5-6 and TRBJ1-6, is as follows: DAGVTQSPTHLIKTRGQQVTLRCSPKSGHDTVSWYQQALGQGPQFIFQYYEEEERQRGNFPDRFSGHQFPNYSSELNVNALLLGDSALYLCASSSRQAPRNSPLHFGNGTRLTVT.

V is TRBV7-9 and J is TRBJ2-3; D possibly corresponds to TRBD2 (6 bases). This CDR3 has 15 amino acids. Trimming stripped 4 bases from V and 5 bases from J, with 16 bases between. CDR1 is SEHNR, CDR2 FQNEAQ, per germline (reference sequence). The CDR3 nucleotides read TGTGCCAGCAGCTGGGGGATGGGACTTGGAGATACGCAGTATTTT. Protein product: CASSWGMGLGDTQYF.

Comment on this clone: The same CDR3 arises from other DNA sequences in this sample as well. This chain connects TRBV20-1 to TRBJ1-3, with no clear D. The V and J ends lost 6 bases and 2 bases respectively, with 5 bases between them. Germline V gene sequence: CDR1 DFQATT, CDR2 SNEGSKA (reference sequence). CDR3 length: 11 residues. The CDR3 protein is CSASAGNTIYF. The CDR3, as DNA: TGCAGTGCCTCGGCTGGAAACACCATATATTTT.

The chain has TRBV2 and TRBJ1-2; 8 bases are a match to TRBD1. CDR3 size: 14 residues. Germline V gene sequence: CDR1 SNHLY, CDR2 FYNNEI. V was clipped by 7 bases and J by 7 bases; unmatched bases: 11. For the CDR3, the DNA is TGTGCCAGCACGGTCACAGGGGGGCATGGTGGCTACACCTTC. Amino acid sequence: CASTVTGGHGGYTF.

CDR3 nucleotide sequence: TGTGCCAGCAGCGCGAACCCGGGACTTCTCACAGATACGCAGTATTTT. It specifies CASSANPGLLTDTQYF. The rearrangement uses TRBV7-3 and TRBJ2-3; a possible D gene is TRBD2 (6 bases). The CDR3 loop spans 16 amino acids. The germline V gene encodes CDR1 SGHTA and CDR2 FQGTGA. V lost 5 bases and J 2 bases, leaving 17 bases between the germline ends.

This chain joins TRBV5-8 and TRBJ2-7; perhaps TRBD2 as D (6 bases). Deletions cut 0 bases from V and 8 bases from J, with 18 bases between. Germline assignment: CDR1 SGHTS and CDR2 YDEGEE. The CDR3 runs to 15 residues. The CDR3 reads CASSLEPGGLRKQYF. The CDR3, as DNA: TGTGCCAGCAGCTTGGAGCCAGGAGGACTACGAAAGCAGTACTTC.

CDR3 sequence reads: CASSLGGQFYNEQFF. The CDR3 nucleotides are TGTGCCAGCAGCTTAGGGGGACAGTTCTACAATGAGCAGTTCTTC. The V and J genes are TRBV11-2 and TRBJ2-1, with 7 positions matching TRBD1. This CDR3 contains 15 residues. The germline V gene has CDR1 SGHAT and CDR2 FQNNGV. Trimming cost V 1 base and J 3 bases; bases outside gene matches: 3.

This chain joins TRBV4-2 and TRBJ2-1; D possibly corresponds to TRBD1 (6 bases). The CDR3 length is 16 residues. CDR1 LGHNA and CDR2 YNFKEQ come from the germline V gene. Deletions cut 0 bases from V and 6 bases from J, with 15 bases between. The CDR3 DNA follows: TGTGCCAGCAGCCAAGATTGGGGGCCCGCTAGCAATGAGCAGTTCTTC. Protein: CASSQDWGPASNEQFF.

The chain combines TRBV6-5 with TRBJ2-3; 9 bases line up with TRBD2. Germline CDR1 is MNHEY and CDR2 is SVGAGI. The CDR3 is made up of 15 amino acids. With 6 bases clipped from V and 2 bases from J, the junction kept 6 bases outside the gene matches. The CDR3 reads CASRIIAGDTDTQYF. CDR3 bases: TGTGCCAGCAGGATAATAGCGGGGGACACAGATACGCAGTATTTT.

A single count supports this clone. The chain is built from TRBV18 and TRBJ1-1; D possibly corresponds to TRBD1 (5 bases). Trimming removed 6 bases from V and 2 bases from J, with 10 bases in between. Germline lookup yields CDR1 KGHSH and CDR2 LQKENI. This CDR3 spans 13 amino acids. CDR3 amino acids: CASSDSLNTEAFF. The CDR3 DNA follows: TGTGCCAGCTCCGACAGCCTTAACACTGAAGCTTTCTTT.

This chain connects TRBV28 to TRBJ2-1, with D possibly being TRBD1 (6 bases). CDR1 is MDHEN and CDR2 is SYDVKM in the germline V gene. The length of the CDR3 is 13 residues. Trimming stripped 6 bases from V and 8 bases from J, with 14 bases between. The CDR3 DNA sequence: TGTGCCAGCAGCCACTACAGGGCCTATGAGCAGTTCTTC. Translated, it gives CASSHYRAYEQFF.

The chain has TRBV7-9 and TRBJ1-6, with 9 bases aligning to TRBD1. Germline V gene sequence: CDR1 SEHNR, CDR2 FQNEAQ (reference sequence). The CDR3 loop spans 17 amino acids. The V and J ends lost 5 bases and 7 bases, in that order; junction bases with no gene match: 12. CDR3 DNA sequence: TGTGCCAGCAGCGCACGAGGGACAGGGTTCGGAAATTCACCCCTCCACTTT. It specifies CASSARGTGFGNSPLHF.

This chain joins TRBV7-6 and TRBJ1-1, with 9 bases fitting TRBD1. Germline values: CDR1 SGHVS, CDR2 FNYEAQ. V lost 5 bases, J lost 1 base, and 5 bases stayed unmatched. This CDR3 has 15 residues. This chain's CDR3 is CASSPWTGANTEAFF. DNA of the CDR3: TGTGCCAGCAGCCCGTGGACAGGGGCGAACACTGAAGCTTTCTTT.

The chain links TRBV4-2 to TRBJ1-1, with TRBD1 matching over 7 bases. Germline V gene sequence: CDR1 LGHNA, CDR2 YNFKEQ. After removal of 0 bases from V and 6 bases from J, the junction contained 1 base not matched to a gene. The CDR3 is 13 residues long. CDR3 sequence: CASSQDQGAEAFF. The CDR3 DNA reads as TGTGCCAGCAGCCAAGATCAGGGGGCTGAAGCTTTCTTT.

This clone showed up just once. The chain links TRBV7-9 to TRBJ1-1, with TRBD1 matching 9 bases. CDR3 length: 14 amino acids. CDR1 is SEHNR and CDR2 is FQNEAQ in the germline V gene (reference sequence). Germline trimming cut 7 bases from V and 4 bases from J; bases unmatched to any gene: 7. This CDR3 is CASTAQGASTEAFF. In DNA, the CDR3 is TGTGCCAGCACGGCACAGGGGGCATCCACTGAAGCTTTCTTT.

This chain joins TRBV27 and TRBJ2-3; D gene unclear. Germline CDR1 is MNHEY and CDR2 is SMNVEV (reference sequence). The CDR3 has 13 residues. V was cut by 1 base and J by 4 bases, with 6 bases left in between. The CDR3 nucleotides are TGTGCCAGCAGTTTATGGGCCGCAGATACGCAGTATTTT. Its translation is CASSLWAADTQYF.

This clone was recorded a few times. CDR3: CAIASDRGETQYF. CDR3 sequence (DNA): TGTGCCATAGCCTCGGACAGGGGAGAGACCCAGTACTTC. The rearrangement uses TRBV2 and TRBJ2-5; TRBD1 aligns across 9 bases. CDR1 and CDR2 from the germline V gene are SNHLY and FYNNEI. J lost 4 bases, V lost 10 bases, and 7 bases had no gene match. The CDR3 has 13 amino acids.

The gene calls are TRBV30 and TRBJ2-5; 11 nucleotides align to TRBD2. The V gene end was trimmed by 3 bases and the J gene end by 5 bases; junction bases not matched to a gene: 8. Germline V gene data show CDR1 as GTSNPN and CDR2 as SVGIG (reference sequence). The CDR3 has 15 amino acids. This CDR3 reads CAWSGGLAATETQYF. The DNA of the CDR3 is TGTGCCTGGAGCGGGGGACTAGCGGCGACGGAGACCCAGTACTTC.

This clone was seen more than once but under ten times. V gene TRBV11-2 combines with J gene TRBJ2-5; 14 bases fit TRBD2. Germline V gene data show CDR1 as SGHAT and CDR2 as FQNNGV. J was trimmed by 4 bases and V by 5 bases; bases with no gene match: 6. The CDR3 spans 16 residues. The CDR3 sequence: CASSPAGLAGGETQYF. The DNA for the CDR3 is TGTGCCAGCAGCCCCGCCGGACTAGCGGGGGGAGAGACCCAGTACTTC.

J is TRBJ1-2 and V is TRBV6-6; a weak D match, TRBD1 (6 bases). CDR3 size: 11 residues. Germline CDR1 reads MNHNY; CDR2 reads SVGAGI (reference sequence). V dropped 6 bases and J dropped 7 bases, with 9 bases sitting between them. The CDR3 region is CASSLQGGYTF. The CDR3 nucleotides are TGTGCCAGCAGCCTACAGGGTGGCTACACCTTC.

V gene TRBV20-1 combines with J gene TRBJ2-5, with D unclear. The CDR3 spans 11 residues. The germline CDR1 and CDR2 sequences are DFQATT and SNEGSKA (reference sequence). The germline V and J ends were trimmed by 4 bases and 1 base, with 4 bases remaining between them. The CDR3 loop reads CSANSQETQYF. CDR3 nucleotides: TGCAGTGCTAACAGCCAAGAGACCCAGTACTTC.

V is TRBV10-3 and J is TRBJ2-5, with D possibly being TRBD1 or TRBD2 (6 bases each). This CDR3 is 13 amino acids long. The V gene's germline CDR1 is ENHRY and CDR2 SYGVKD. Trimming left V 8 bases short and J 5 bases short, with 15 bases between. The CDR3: CAIGGGLEETQYF. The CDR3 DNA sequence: TGTGCCATCGGTGGGGGGCTGGAGGAGACCCAGTACTTC.

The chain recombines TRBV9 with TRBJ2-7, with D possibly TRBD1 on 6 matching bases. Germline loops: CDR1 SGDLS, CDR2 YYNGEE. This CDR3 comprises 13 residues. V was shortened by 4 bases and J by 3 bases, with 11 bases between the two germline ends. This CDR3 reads CASSNRVYYEQYF. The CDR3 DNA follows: TGTGCCAGCAGCAACAGGGTTTACTACGAGCAGTACTTC.

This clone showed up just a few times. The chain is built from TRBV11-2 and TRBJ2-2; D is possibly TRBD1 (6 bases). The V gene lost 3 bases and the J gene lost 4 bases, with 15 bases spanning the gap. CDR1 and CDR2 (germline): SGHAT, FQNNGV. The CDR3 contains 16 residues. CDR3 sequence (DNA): TGTGCCAGCAGCTTTCTGAGGGGGAAGGGCACCGGGGAGCTGTTTTTT. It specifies CASSFLRGKGTGELFF.

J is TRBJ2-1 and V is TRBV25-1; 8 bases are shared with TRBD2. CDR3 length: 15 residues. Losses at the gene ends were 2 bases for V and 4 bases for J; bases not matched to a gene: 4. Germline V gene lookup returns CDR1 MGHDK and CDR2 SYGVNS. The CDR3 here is CASSELAGLYNEQFF. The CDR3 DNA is TGTGCCAGCAGTGAACTAGCGGGTCTGTACAATGAGCAGTTCTTC.

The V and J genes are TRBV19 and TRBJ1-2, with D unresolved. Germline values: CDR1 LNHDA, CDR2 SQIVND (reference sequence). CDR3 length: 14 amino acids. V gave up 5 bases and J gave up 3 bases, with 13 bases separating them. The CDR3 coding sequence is TGTGCCAGTAGTCTCGGAGGTATCGACTATGGCTACACCTTC. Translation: CASSLGGIDYGYTF.

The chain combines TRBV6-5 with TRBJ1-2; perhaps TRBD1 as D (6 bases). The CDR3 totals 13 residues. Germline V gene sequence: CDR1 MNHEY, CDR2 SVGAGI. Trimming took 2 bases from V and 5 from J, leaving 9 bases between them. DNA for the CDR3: TGTGCCAGCAGTTACGGACAGCAATATGGCTACACCTTC. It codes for CASSYGQQYGYTF.

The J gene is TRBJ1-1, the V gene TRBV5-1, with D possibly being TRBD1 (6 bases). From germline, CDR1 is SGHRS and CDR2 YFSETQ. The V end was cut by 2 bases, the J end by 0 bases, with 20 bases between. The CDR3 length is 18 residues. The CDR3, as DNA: TGCGCCAGCAGCTTTGAGAGAGTTCAGGGGTACATGAACACTGAAGCTTTCTTT. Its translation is CASSFERVQGYMNTEAFF.

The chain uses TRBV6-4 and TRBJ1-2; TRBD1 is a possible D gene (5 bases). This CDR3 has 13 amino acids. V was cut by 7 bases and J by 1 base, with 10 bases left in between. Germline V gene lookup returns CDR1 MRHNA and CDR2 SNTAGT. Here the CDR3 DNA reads TGTGCCAGCAAGCCGACAGTTAACTATGGCTACACCTTC. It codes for CASKPTVNYGYTF.